This passage covers 12 T cell receptor beta chains from one sample sequenced in a study of PD-L1 blockade in urothelial cancer. This table comes from immunoSEQ multiplex PCR, and its TCRdb copy is limited to in-frame clones, with some not included. There are about 88,000 clones in the sample; over 90% occur only once, and around 10% lies in the top ten. The sequenced sample was PBMCs, obtained around atezolizumab (anti-PD-L1) treatment. Source of these receptors: a man aged 60 to 69 with urothelial cancer.

The rearrangement joins TRBV7-8 to TRBJ2-1; 10 bases match TRBD2. This CDR3 comprises 18 residues. The germline CDR1 and CDR2 sequences are SGHVS and FQNEAQ. Losses at the gene ends were 4 bases for V and 3 bases for J; bases not matched to a gene: 12. CDR3 bases: TGTGCCAGCAGCTCTACACTAGAGCGGGGGGGCGTCTACAATGAGCAGTTCTTC. Amino acids: CASSSTLERGGVYNEQFF.

This clone was found once. The chain employs TRBV5-1 and TRBJ2-3; D is unresolved. V was shortened by 3 bases and J by 4 bases, with 12 bases between the two germline ends. Germline V gene data show CDR1 as SGHRS and CDR2 as YFSETQ. The CDR3 is made up of 14 amino acids. CDR3 sequence: CASSSLPSPDTQYF. For the CDR3, the DNA is TGCGCCAGCAGCTCCCTCCCCTCCCCAGATACGCAGTATTTT.

CDR3 in amino acids: CATSRDIGMSRLNEKLFF. In DNA, the CDR3 is TGTGCCACCAGCAGAGATATCGGTATGAGCAGACTTAATGAAAAACTGTTTTTT. V and J are TRBV15 and TRBJ1-4; D gene ambiguous. The CDR3 covers 18 residues. V lost 0 bases and J lost 4, with 18 bases in between. Germline CDR1 is LNHNV and CDR2 is YYDKDF (reference sequence).

The CDR3 DNA reads TGTGCCAGCAGCTTAAGAGCTAGCGGTGGTCTGTGGGATACGCAGTATTTT. Its protein is CASSLRASGGLWDTQYF. The chain employs TRBV7-3 and TRBJ2-3; TRBD2 aligns across 7 bases. The CDR3 sequence is 17 residues long. V was clipped by 1 base and J by 6 bases; unmatched bases: 13. Germline V gives CDR1 SGHTA, CDR2 FQGTGA.

The rearrangement links TRBV30 to TRBJ2-3; D gene uncertain. The CDR3 is 11 residues long. The V end was cut by 4 bases, the J end by 8 bases, with 10 bases between. Looked up from germline, CDR1 is GTSNPN and CDR2 is SVGIG (reference sequence). As DNA, the CDR3 is TGTGCCTGGAAGAGAGGCGGTACGCAGTATTTT. Its protein product is CAWKRGGTQYF.

This clone has only one observation. The genes are TRBV5-1 and TRBJ1-4; D call uncertain. Trimming stripped 1 base from V and 4 bases from J, with 11 bases between. The CDR3 has 15 amino acids. Germline V gene sequence: CDR1 SGHRS, CDR2 YFSETQ. The CDR3 reads CASSLSTVGNEKLFF. The CDR3 nucleotides are TGCGCCAGCAGCTTGAGTACAGTCGGTAATGAAAAACTGTTTTTT.

This chain uses TRBV6-5 with TRBJ1-1; the D is unclear. The germline V gene encodes CDR1 MNHEY and CDR2 SVGAGI. The CDR3 extends over 15 amino acids. The V and J ends lost 3 bases and 0 bases respectively, with 11 bases between them. CDR3 coding DNA: TGTGCCAGCAGTTATAGTACAGCAATGAACACTGAAGCTTTCTTT. Its protein is CASSYSTAMNTEAFF.

The gene calls are TRBV9 and TRBJ1-2, with 10 bases identical to TRBD1. There are 14 residues in the CDR3. With 3 bases clipped from V and 8 bases from J, the junction kept 7 bases outside the gene matches. CDR1 is SGDLS, CDR2 YYNGEE, per germline. The CDR3 loop reads CASSEPTGGLGYTF. The CDR3 nucleotides read TGTGCCAGCAGCGAGCCGACAGGGGGCCTGGGCTACACCTTC. Combining the CDR3 with reference TRBV9 and TRBJ1-2 gives the whole variable domain DSGVTQTPKHLITATGQRVTLRCSPRSGDLSVYWYQQSLDQGLQFLIQYYNGEERAKGNILERFSAQQFPDLHSELNLSSLELGDSALYFCASSEPTGGLGYTFGSGTRLTVV.

This clone was detected only once. V and J are TRBV5-4 and TRBJ2-2, with 7 bases aligning to TRBD2. The CDR3 loop spans 15 amino acids. The V gene's germline CDR1 is SGHNT and CDR2 YYREEE (reference sequence). With V trimmed by 0 bases and J by 4 bases, 3 bases remained unmatched. CDR3 coding DNA: TGTGCCAGCAGCTTGGATGGCGGGGGCACCGGGGAGCTGTTTTTT. As protein: CASSLDGGGTGELFF.

The chain employs TRBV6-5 and TRBJ2-5, with D possibly matching TRBD2 (6 bases). The germline V gene has CDR1 MNHEY and CDR2 SVGAGI. This CDR3 has 15 residues. Trimming removed 5 bases from V and 2 bases from J, with 15 bases in between. The CDR3 DNA reads as TGTGCCAGCAGTCCTTCCCCGGGAGTACAAGAGACCCAGTACTTC. Its protein is CASSPSPGVQETQYF.

The chain couples TRBV7-2 to TRBJ1-1; tentatively, D is TRBD1 (6 bases). The CDR3 length is 14 residues. Per germline, CDR1 SGHTA and CDR2 FQGNSA. Trimming shortened V by 2 bases and J by 3 bases, and 10 bases separated the two germline ends. The CDR3 region is CASSLQGRDTEAFF. The CDR3 DNA follows: TGTGCCAGCAGCTTACAGGGGAGGGACACTGAAGCTTTCTTT.

The gene calls are TRBV19 and TRBJ2-7; 7 bases agree with TRBD2. Germline CDR1 LNHDA, CDR2 SQIVND (reference sequence). This CDR3 comprises 13 residues. The V gene end was trimmed by 6 bases and the J gene end by 1 base; junction bases not matched to a gene: 3. The CDR3 here is CASSPGGSYEQYF. CDR3 DNA sequence: TGTGCCAGTAGCCCGGGGGGTTCCTACGAGCAGTACTTC.